Following are 21 T cell receptor beta chains from one sample sequenced in a study of T cells in narcolepsy. The table came from immunoSEQ multiplex PCR; TCRdb's copy has only in-frame clones and leaves some out. The sample includes approximately 31,000 clones, 70% to 85% of them seen just once. Sequencing was performed on CD45RA- memory CD4+ T cells from PBMCs. Receptors were obtained from a human donor with narcolepsy.

CDR3 residues: CASSPSTFGLSYGYTF. The CDR3 DNA follows: TGCGCCAGCAGCCCCTCGACGTTCGGGCTTTCCTATGGCTACACCTTC. V usage is TRBV5-1 and J usage is TRBJ1-2; the D is unclear. In germline, CDR1 is SGHRS, CDR2 YFSETQ. This CDR3 comprises 16 residues. Trimming removed 4 bases at V and 4 bases at J, with 20 bases between.

This chain links TRBV2 with TRBJ1-6; 7 positions agree with TRBD1. The CDR3 length is 14 residues. CDR1 and CDR2 from the germline V gene are SNHLY and FYNNEI. After removal of 6 bases from V and 7 bases from J, the junction contained 6 bases not matched to a gene. CDR3 nucleotides: TGTGCCAGCAGACTAGGACAGGCCAATTCACCCCTCCACTTT. Translation gives CASRLGQANSPLHF.

There are a few counts of this clone. The V call is TRBV28, the J call TRBJ2-7, with D possibly being TRBD2 (6 bases). CDR1 and CDR2 from the germline V gene are MDHEN and SYDVKM. The CDR3 length is 16 residues. V lost 2 bases and J 5 bases, leaving 19 bases between the germline ends. The CDR3: CASSLADYRGTDEQYF. CDR3 in DNA: TGTGCCAGCAGTTTAGCGGACTATCGCGGGACTGACGAGCAGTACTTC.

J is TRBJ1-6 and V is TRBV4-2, with a possible D match to TRBD1 (5 bases). Germline V lookup: CDR1 LGHNA, CDR2 YNFKEQ. Trimming took off 0 bases at V and 0 bases at J, with 9 bases between the two ends. The CDR3 sequence is 17 residues long. The CDR3, as DNA: TGTGCCAGCAGCCAAGAGGGGGGAAGCTCCTATAATTCACCCCTCCACTTT. This codes for CASSQEGGSSYNSPLHF.

The genes are TRBV9 and TRBJ2-3; D unclear. CDR1 is SGDLS, CDR2 YYNGEE, per germline. Trimming took 6 bases from V and 0 from J, leaving 14 bases between them. The CDR3 is 15 residues long. CDR3 sequence reads: CASTESAASTDTQYF. CDR3 nucleotides: TGTGCCAGCACGGAATCTGCGGCGAGCACAGATACGCAGTATTTT.

This rearrangement joins TRBV6-8 to TRBJ2-2; D is unresolved. The CDR3 covers 17 residues. Trimming stripped 0 bases from V and 5 bases from J, with 16 bases between. CDR1 and CDR2 (germline): MNHGY, SAAAGT. Here the CDR3 DNA reads TGTGCCAGCAGTTACTCAAACCCCCGTTTCGGGACCGGGGAGCTGTTTTTT. It yields the protein CASSYSNPRFGTGELFF.

The J gene is TRBJ2-2, the V gene TRBV5-1; a possible D gene is TRBD2 (6 bases). Germline CDR1 reads SGHRS; CDR2 reads YFSETQ. The CDR3 consists of 17 residues. V shed 3 bases and J shed 0 bases, with 15 bases lying between them. In DNA, the CDR3 is TGCGCCAGCAGCTCGCCCAAAGTAGCGGCGAACACCGGGGAGCTGTTTTTT. Its protein product is CASSSPKVAANTGELFF.

The chain employs TRBV7-2 and TRBJ1-3; D gene uncertain. V lost 5 bases and J 0 bases, leaving 14 bases between the germline ends. The CDR3 loop spans 16 amino acids. Germline CDR1 is SGHTA and CDR2 is FQGNSA. CDR3: CASSRSTADSGNTIYF. As DNA, the CDR3 is TGTGCCAGCAGCCGCTCCACAGCGGACTCTGGAAACACCATATATTTT. Combining the CDR3 with reference TRBV7-2 and TRBJ1-3 gives the whole variable domain GAGVSQSPSNKVTEKGKDVELRCDPISGHTALYWYRQSLGQGLEFLIYFQGNSAPDKSGLPSDRFSAERTGGSVSTLTIQRTQQEDSAVYLCASSRSTADSGNTIYFGEGSWLTVV.

The V gene is TRBV15, the J gene TRBJ1-2; D not resolved. V lost 3 bases and J lost 4, with 18 bases in between. The CDR3 runs to 16 residues. From germline, CDR1 is LNHNV and CDR2 YYDKDF (reference sequence). The CDR3 DNA reads as TGTGCCACCAGCAGTGACGTGGTTGAGGTTTTCTATGGCTACACCTTC. Its translation: CATSSDVVEVFYGYTF.

The CDR3 nucleotides read TGTGCCAGCAGAGGGCCTGGACTAGCGGGCTACGAGCAGTACGTC. Translating it yields CASRGPGLAGYEQYV. This chain uses TRBV6-5 with TRBJ2-7, with 11 bases that match TRBD2. The germline CDR1 and CDR2 sequences are MNHEY and SVGAGI. The J segment lost 3 bases and the V segment lost 6 bases, leaving 7 bases of the junction unmatched. There are 15 residues in the CDR3.

This clone was recorded only once. The chain joins TRBV7-2 to TRBJ1-6; no clear D. The germline CDR1 and CDR2 sequences are SGHTA and FQGNSA. The CDR3 totals 15 residues. V gave up 5 bases and J gave up 8 bases, with 16 bases separating them. The CDR3 reads CASSLGARRDSPLHF. CDR3 in DNA: TGTGCCAGCAGCCTAGGAGCCAGACGTGATTCACCCCTCCACTTT. Supplemented by reference TRBV7-2 and TRBJ1-6, the full variable domain reads GAGVSQSPSNKVTEKGKDVELRCDPISGHTALYWYRQSLGQGLEFLIYFQGNSAPDKSGLPSDRFSAERTGGSVSTLTIQRTQQEDSAVYLCASSLGARRDSPLHFGNGTRLTVT.

This chain joins TRBV11-2 and TRBJ2-7; D may be TRBD1 (6 bases). Trimming stripped 0 bases from V and 4 bases from J, with 10 bases between. CDR3 length equals 14 residues. Per germline, CDR1 SGHAT and CDR2 FQNNGV. The CDR3 DNA follows: TGTGCCAGCAGCTTAGATGGGACACCTTACGAGCAGTACGTC. Protein sequence: CASSLDGTPYEQYV.

The chain recombines TRBV6-1 with TRBJ1-1; TRBD1 matches 10 bases. CDR3 length: 15 amino acids. The germline gives CDR1 MNHNS, CDR2 SASEGT. The J segment lost 4 bases and the V segment lost 5 bases, leaving 7 bases of the junction unmatched. The CDR3 sequence: CASSPSGTGATEAFF. Written as DNA, the CDR3 is TGTGCCAGCAGTCCTTCCGGGACAGGGGCCACTGAAGCTTTCTTT.

The CDR3 nucleotides are TGTGCCAGCAGCGCCCCCGGACAGGGGGCTAGGGAGCAGTACTTC. Translating gives CASSAPGQGAREQYF. The chain uses TRBV5-4 and TRBJ2-7; 11 bases agree with TRBD1. The trim removed 4 bases at V and 7 bases at J, leaving 10 bases unmatched. Germline values: CDR1 SGHNT, CDR2 YYREEE (reference sequence). The CDR3 covers 15 residues.

The chain links TRBV4-3 to TRBJ1-3; no clear D. Germline V gene lookup returns CDR1 LGHNA and CDR2 YSLEER. The germline V and J ends were trimmed by 0 bases and 4 bases, with 10 bases remaining between them. This CDR3 has 15 amino acids. The CDR3 protein is CASSQDAPAGNTIYF. The DNA of the CDR3 is TGCGCCAGCAGCCAAGATGCGCCAGCAGGAAACACCATATATTTT.

The chain has TRBV21-1 and TRBJ1-1. TRBV21-1 is a recognized pseudogene. The CDR3 is 16 amino acids. CDR3 loop: CASSIRNRYFGTEAFF. CDR3 nucleotide sequence: TGTGCCAGCAGCATCCGCAATAGGTACTTTGGAACTGAAGCTTTCTTT.

The chain has TRBV11-3 and TRBJ1-1; D not resolved. Germline CDR1 reads SGHNT; CDR2 reads YENEEA. This CDR3 contains 16 residues. The V end lost 7 bases, the J end lost 1 base, and 19 bases lay between the germline ends. CDR3 DNA: TGTGCCAGCACCACACCGTCTTTTAGGAAGAACACTGAAGCTTTCTTT. It translates to CASTTPSFRKNTEAFF.

The V gene is TRBV6-5, the J gene TRBJ1-1; D is ambiguous. Germline lookup yields CDR1 MNHEY and CDR2 SVGAGI. The CDR3 extends over 16 amino acids. V was pared by 0 bases and J by 1 base, with 12 bases between. CDR3 DNA sequence: TGTGCCAGCAGTTACTCAGCAGGCCGGGGGAACACTGAAGCTTTCTTT. It is translated as CASSYSAGRGNTEAFF.

V usage is TRBV4-2 and J usage is TRBJ2-2; TRBD2 aligns across 7 bases. The CDR3 has 15 residues. The germline CDR1 and CDR2 sequences are LGHNA and YNFKEQ. Germline trimming cut 5 bases from V and 7 bases from J; bases unmatched to any gene: 10. The CDR3 is CASSEAGLQVGELFF. CDR3 bases: TGTGCCAGCAGCGAAGCGGGGTTGCAAGTCGGGGAGCTGTTTTTT.

V is TRBV29-1 and J is TRBJ1-1; D unresolved. Germline V CDR1 and CDR2: SQVTM, ANQGSEA. This CDR3 spans 12 amino acids. Trimming took off 4 bases at V and 5 bases at J, with 11 bases between the two ends. The CDR3 DNA reads as TGCAGCGTTGGCGGTCGGGGTACTGAAGCTTTCTTT. The encoded protein is CSVGGRGTEAFF.

The gene calls are TRBV10-3 and TRBJ2-3; 13 positions agree with TRBD2. The CDR3 runs 18 residues. V lost 2 bases to trimming and J lost 2 bases; unmatched junction nucleotides: 7. Germline V CDR1 and CDR2: ENHRY, SYGVKD. CDR3 loop: CAISETSGGAGTTDTQYF. For the CDR3, the DNA is TGTGCCATCAGTGAGACTAGCGGGGGGGCCGGTACCACAGATACGCAGTATTTT.